The 8 T cell receptor beta chains below come from one sample, sequenced in a study of T-cell reconstitution after alpha-beta-depleted transplantation in children. A library of TCRbeta sequences, prepared with unique molecular identifiers, was generated. One entry per CDR3 protein results from TCRdb running MiXCR on the PCR reads. The sample consists of approximately 490,000 distinct CDR3 sequences, roughly a tenth of them appearing once. The sample in question was PBMCs, obtained before TCRalphabeta/CD19-depleted stem cell transplant. The source of these receptors is a child aged 2 to 10 with inherited bone marrow failure, due to receive a stem cell transplant.

In its sample, this clonotype was seen a few times. V and J are TRBV6-1 and TRBJ2-6, with 11 bases that match TRBD1. V gave up 6 bases and J gave up 0 bases; unmatched junction bases: 4. The germline V gene has CDR1 MNHNS and CDR2 SASEGT. CDR3 size: 17 residues. CDR3 nucleotide sequence: TGTGCCAGCAGCGGACAGGGGGCATTCTCTGGGGCCAACGTCCTGACTTTC. Protein: CASSGQGAFSGANVLTF.

This clonotype was counted only a few times. J is TRBJ2-1 and V is TRBV5-1; 10 bases line up with TRBD2. The length of the CDR3 is 21 residues. Looked up from germline, CDR1 is SGHRS and CDR2 is YFSETQ. Trimming cost V 3 bases and J 0 bases; bases outside gene matches: 18. The CDR3 spells CASSSRPGLAGDTYSYNEQFF. The DNA for the CDR3 is TGCGCCAGCAGCTCCCGCCCTGGGCTAGCGGGAGACACGTACTCCTACAATGAGCAGTTCTTC.

This clonotype has a count of ten or more. V and J are TRBV15 and TRBJ1-1; D is uncertain. Per the germline V gene, CDR1 is LNHNV and CDR2 is YYDKDF (reference sequence). V gave up 0 bases and J gave up 6 bases, with 11 bases separating them. The CDR3 is made up of 14 amino acids. The CDR3 DNA reads TGTGCCACCAGCAGAGATCACACTGGGGCTGAAGCTTTCTTT. It is translated as CATSRDHTGAEAFF.

This clonotype was counted many times. The chain links TRBV12-3 or TRBV12-4 to TRBJ1-2; D may be TRBD1 (5 bases). V was clipped by 5 bases and J by 9 bases, with 10 bases between them. CDR3 length: 11 amino acids. In nucleotides, the CDR3 is TGTGCCAGCAGTCGGCGACAGAGCTACACCTTC. Its translation: CASSRRQSYTF.

Many counts were recorded for this clonotype. The V gene is TRBV12-3 or TRBV12-4, the J gene TRBJ1-5; D unresolved. The CDR3 is 14 residues long. V shed 5 bases and J shed 6 bases, with 14 bases lying between them. This CDR3 reads CASSLGERGQPQHF. Here the CDR3 DNA reads TGTGCCAGCAGTCTCGGGGAAAGAGGTCAGCCCCAGCATTTT.

This clonotype was seen ten or more times. The chain joins TRBV5-5 to TRBJ2-5; the match to TRBD2 covers 7 bases. V lost 5 bases to trimming and J lost 2 bases; unmatched junction nucleotides: 6. The CDR3 consists of 14 residues. Germline CDR1 reads SGHKS; CDR2 reads YYEKEE (reference sequence). Here the CDR3 DNA reads TGTGCCAGCAGGACAAGCGGGATGCAAGAGACCCAGTACTTC. This gives the protein CASRTSGMQETQYF.

The sample holds a few counts of this clonotype. This chain uses TRBV18 with TRBJ1-1, with D possibly being TRBD1 (5 bases). V dropped 3 bases and J dropped 8 bases, with 16 bases sitting between them. The CDR3 loop spans 14 amino acids. CDR1 is KGHSH, CDR2 LQKENI, per germline. CDR3 protein: CASSPPGTVYEAFF. The CDR3 nucleotides are TGTGCCAGCTCACCTCCCGGGACCGTCTACGAAGCTTTCTTT.

This clonotype has ten or more counts. The chain combines TRBV29-1 with TRBJ2-1; D not resolved. The CDR3 length is 11 residues. V was trimmed by 1 base and J by 10 bases, leaving 8 bases between them. Germline CDR1 SQVTM, CDR2 ANQGSEA. CDR3 sequence reads: CSVEADFEQFF. The CDR3 coding sequence is TGCAGCGTTGAAGCTGATTTCGAGCAGTTCTTC.